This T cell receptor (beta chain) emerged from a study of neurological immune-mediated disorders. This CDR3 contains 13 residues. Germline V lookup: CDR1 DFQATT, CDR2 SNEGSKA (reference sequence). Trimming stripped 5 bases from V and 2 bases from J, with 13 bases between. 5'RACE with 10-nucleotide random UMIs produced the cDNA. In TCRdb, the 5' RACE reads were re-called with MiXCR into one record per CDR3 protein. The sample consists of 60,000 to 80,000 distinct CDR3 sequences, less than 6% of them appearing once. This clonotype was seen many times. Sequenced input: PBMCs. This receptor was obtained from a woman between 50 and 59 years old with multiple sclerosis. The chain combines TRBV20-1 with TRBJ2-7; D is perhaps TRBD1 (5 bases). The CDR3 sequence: CSARSGLAYEQYV. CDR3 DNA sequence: TGCAGTGCTCGCTCAGGGCTCGCCTACGAGCAGTACGTC.